This entry lists 26 T cell receptor beta chains sequenced from one sample in a study of T cell responses to AZD1222 COVID-19 vaccine. TCRdb keeps only in-frame clones here, not all; method: immunoSEQ multiplex PCR. This repertoire shows some 170,000 clones, roughly nine tenths found once; its top ten account for 1.5% to 2%. The starting material was peripheral blood, obtained on day 0 of AZD1222 vaccination. Receptors originate from an adult in good health.

This clone was observed a single time. This chain joins TRBV27 and TRBJ1-1; D is unclear. Germline loops: CDR1 MNHEY, CDR2 SMNVEV (reference sequence). V was clipped by 3 bases and J by 5 bases, with 4 bases between them. The CDR3 runs 11 residues. CDR3 in amino acids: CASSFRTEAFF. CDR3 nucleotides: TGTGCCAGCAGTTTTCGAACTGAAGCTTTCTTT.

The chain carries TRBV5-5 and TRBJ1-2, with a weak D call TRBD1 (6 bases). Looked up from germline, CDR1 is SGHKS and CDR2 is YYEKEE (reference sequence). V was pared by 0 bases and J by 4 bases, with 10 bases between. The CDR3 spans 14 residues. In DNA form, the CDR3 reads TGTGCCAGCAGCTTGGGACAGGACGTCTATGGCTACACCTTC. This translates into CASSLGQDVYGYTF.

The chain is built from TRBV7-9 and TRBJ1-1; unclear D gene. The V gene lost 4 bases and the J gene lost 12 bases, with 6 bases spanning the gap. Germline CDR1 SEHNR, CDR2 FQNEAQ (reference sequence). The CDR3 covers 9 residues. The CDR3 nucleotides read TGTGCCAGCAGCTCTGATCCTTTCTTT. Protein sequence: CASSSDPFF.

V usage is TRBV3-1 (or the pseudogene TRBV3-2) and J usage is TRBJ2-7; TRBD1 aligns across 12 bases. The CDR3 is 20 residues long. The V segment lost 2 bases and the J segment 3 bases; nucleotides outside the gene matches: 17. Germline V gene sequence: CDR1 LGHDT, CDR2 YNNKEL (reference sequence). The CDR3 DNA follows: TGTGCCAGCAGCCAAACCAGGGGGACAGGGGGCAGGCTAGCGGACTACGAGCAGTACTTC. Protein: CASSQTRGTGGRLADYEQYF.

The CDR3 coding sequence is TGCGCCAGCAGCCAAGGGCTAGCGGGGAACACCGGGGAGCTGTTTTTT. Translation gives CASSQGLAGNTGELFF. The chain carries TRBV4-3 and TRBJ2-2; 8 bases are shared with TRBD2. The J segment lost 1 base and the V segment lost 1 base, leaving 2 bases of the junction unmatched. The CDR3 totals 16 residues. Germline CDR1 is LGHNA and CDR2 is YSLEER.

The chain employs TRBV6-2 or TRBV6-3 and TRBJ1-2, with D uncertain. Germline CDR1 MNHEY, CDR2 SVGEGT. Between the trimmed V and J ends, which lost 4 bases and 2 bases, there was a span of 8 bases. The CDR3 has 13 amino acids. CDR3 residues: CASSLTENYGYTF. CDR3 nucleotide sequence: TGTGCCAGCAGTTTAACAGAAAACTATGGCTACACCTTC.

CDR3 in amino acids: CASRGQGERSEKLFF. Written as DNA, the CDR3 is TGTGCCAGCAGGGGACAGGGGGAACGCAGTGAAAAACTGTTTTTT. The rearrangement uses TRBV28 and TRBJ1-4; 11 positions match TRBD1. CDR3 length: 15 amino acids. Germline V lookup: CDR1 MDHEN, CDR2 SYDVKM. The trim removed 6 bases at V and 7 bases at J, leaving 7 bases unmatched.

The sample holds one count of this clone. The V call is TRBV18, the J call TRBJ2-7, with a tentative D call TRBD2 (6 bases). Per the germline V gene, CDR1 is KGHSH and CDR2 is LQKENI. Trimming pared 5 bases from V and 4 bases from J, leaving 18 bases between. This CDR3 has 15 amino acids. The CDR3 DNA sequence: TGTGCCAGCTCAGATCGGACTGGCGGGAATTACGAGCAGTACTTC. As protein: CASSDRTGGNYEQYF.

V and J are TRBV19 and TRBJ2-7; 7 nucleotides align to TRBD1. V lost 3 bases to trimming and J lost 3 bases; unmatched junction nucleotides: 11. The CDR3 loop spans 16 amino acids. Germline V gives CDR1 LNHDA, CDR2 SQIVND (reference sequence). The CDR3 sequence: CASSMMAGGNIYEQYF. In DNA, the CDR3 is TGTGCCAGTAGTATGATGGCAGGGGGTAATATCTACGAGCAGTACTTC.

V gene TRBV2 combines with J gene TRBJ1-2, with D possibly being TRBD1 (5 bases). V gave up 1 base and J gave up 5 bases, with 14 bases separating them. There are 15 residues in the CDR3. In germline, CDR1 is SNHLY, CDR2 FYNNEI. This CDR3 reads CASSEDNGALYGYTF. The CDR3 nucleotides read TGTGCCAGCAGTGAAGACAACGGGGCCCTTTATGGCTACACCTTC.

The chain uses TRBV9 and TRBJ1-3, with D possibly being TRBD1 (5 bases). Trimming shortened V by 3 bases and J by 0 bases, and 7 bases separated the two germline ends. CDR3 length: 14 amino acids. Germline V gene lookup returns CDR1 SGDLS and CDR2 YYNGEE. The chain's CDR3 is CASSGGNSGNTIYF. The CDR3 region has the DNA TGTGCCAGCAGCGGGGGGAACTCTGGAAACACCATATATTTT.

The count of this clone is one. The chain combines TRBV3-1 (or the pseudogene TRBV3-2) with TRBJ1-3, with D unclear. Germline values: CDR1 LGHDT, CDR2 YNNKEL (reference sequence). The CDR3 is 15 residues long. Trimming took off 4 bases at V and 0 bases at J, with 10 bases between the two ends. CDR3 in amino acids: CASSPSSVSGNTIYF. In nucleotides, the CDR3 is TGTGCCAGCAGCCCTTCAAGCGTCTCTGGAAACACCATATATTTT.

This chain joins TRBV28 and TRBJ1-5, with D unresolved. This CDR3 is built from 12 residues. The germline gives CDR1 MDHEN, CDR2 SYDVKM. Trimming stripped 6 bases from V and 0 bases from J, with 3 bases between. CDR3 coding DNA: TGTGCCAGCAGCTATAGCAATCAGCCCCAGCATTTT. Its translation: CASSYSNQPQHF.

The chain recombines TRBV5-5 with TRBJ2-3; 10 nucleotides align to TRBD2. The CDR3 sequence is 15 residues long. The V and J ends lost 4 bases and 1 base, in that order; junction bases with no gene match: 3. CDR1 is SGHKS, CDR2 YYEKEE, per germline (reference sequence). CDR3 DNA sequence: TGTGCCAGCAGCCCCGGGACTAGCGGCACAGATACGCAGTATTTT. It codes for CASSPGTSGTDTQYF.

V usage is TRBV2 and J usage is TRBJ1-5, with a tentative D call TRBD1 (6 bases). Germline CDR1 is SNHLY and CDR2 is FYNNEI. Trimming shortened V by 7 bases and J by 4 bases, and 14 bases separated the two germline ends. The CDR3 length is 14 residues. Here the CDR3 DNA reads TGTGCCAGCACCTGGGGGCAGGGGAATCAGCCCCAGCATTTT. Its translation: CASTWGQGNQPQHF.

This chain links TRBV6-2 or TRBV6-3 with TRBJ2-7, with 7 positions matching TRBD2. Per the germline V gene, CDR1 is MNHEY and CDR2 is SVGEGT. CDR3 size: 14 residues. Losses at the gene ends were 0 bases for V and 7 bases for J; bases not matched to a gene: 6. The CDR3 reads CASSYSTSSGEQYF. The CDR3 nucleotides are TGTGCCAGCAGTTACTCGACTAGCTCGGGGGAGCAGTACTTC.

V usage is TRBV28 and J usage is TRBJ1-6, with 10 nucleotides matching TRBD1. This CDR3 region has 14 residues. V was clipped by 6 bases and J by 10 bases; unmatched bases: 6. Germline CDR1 reads MDHEN; CDR2 reads SYDVKM. CDR3: CASRPGQGMSPLHF. The CDR3 nucleotides are TGTGCCAGCAGGCCGGGACAGGGGATGTCACCCCTCCACTTT.

This sequence joins TRBV9 and TRBJ2-5; tentative D call: TRBD1 (5 bases). The germline gives CDR1 SGDLS, CDR2 YYNGEE. Trimming took 0 bases from V and 4 from J, leaving 13 bases between them. The length of the CDR3 is 15 residues. The CDR3 reads CASSVAPGQAETQYF. DNA for the CDR3: TGTGCCAGCAGCGTAGCCCCAGGGCAGGCAGAGACCCAGTACTTC.

The chain uses TRBV27 and TRBJ2-2; perhaps TRBD1 as D (6 bases). Trimming removed 2 bases at V and 4 bases at J, with 14 bases between. Germline CDR1 reads MNHEY; CDR2 reads SMNVEV (reference sequence). The CDR3 is 16 amino acids. DNA of the CDR3: TGTGCCAGCAGTTTAAGGAGCGTCAGGGGCACCGGGGAGCTGTTTTTT. Translation: CASSLRSVRGTGELFF.

This chain links TRBV6-5 with TRBJ2-3, with a possible D match to TRBD2 (6 bases). The CDR3 runs to 14 residues. Trimming took 2 bases from V and 6 from J, leaving 12 bases between them. The germline gives CDR1 MNHEY, CDR2 SVGAGI. This CDR3 is CASSYGGTADTQYF. DNA for the CDR3: TGTGCCAGCAGTTACGGCGGGACGGCGGATACGCAGTATTTT.

The V call is TRBV11-1, the J call TRBJ1-6; unclear D gene. The CDR3 spans 13 residues. Germline V gene lookup returns CDR1 SGHAT and CDR2 FQDESV (reference sequence). V lost 1 base and J 10 bases, leaving 8 bases between the germline ends. The CDR3 DNA reads TGTGCCAGCAGCTTAGGGGGTGTCTCACCCCTCCACTTT. As protein: CASSLGGVSPLHF.

The V and J genes are TRBV4-3 and TRBJ1-2, with unresolved D. Germline V CDR1 and CDR2: LGHNA, YSLEER. This CDR3 comprises 15 residues. V was cut by 0 bases and J by 2 bases, with 10 bases left in between. Here the CDR3 reads CASSQDLAPNYGYTF. CDR3 bases: TGCGCCAGCAGCCAAGATCTCGCACCGAACTATGGCTACACCTTC.

CDR3 DNA sequence: TGTGCCAGCTCACACGGGGGGCACACAGATACGCAGTATTTT. Its protein product is CASSHGGHTDTQYF. The J gene is TRBJ2-3, the V gene TRBV18; D possibly corresponds to TRBD2 (7 bases). V lost 4 bases and J 2 bases, leaving 10 bases between the germline ends. The CDR3 contains 14 residues. Germline V lookup: CDR1 KGHSH, CDR2 LQKENI.

A word on this clone: Within the sample, other DNA sequences also encode this same CDR3. This sequence joins TRBV28 and TRBJ2-7; no clear D. Germline CDR1 is MDHEN and CDR2 is SYDVKM. The CDR3 length is 14 residues. V lost 3 bases, J lost 0 bases, and 9 bases lay in between. CDR3 coding DNA: TGTGCCAGCAGTTTGATCGCTAGCTCCTACGAGCAGTACTTC. It yields the protein CASSLIASSYEQYF.

V is TRBV2 and J is TRBJ1-4, with D maybe TRBD1 (6 bases). The CDR3 has 13 residues. Trimming took off 7 bases at V and 3 bases at J, with 9 bases between the two ends. The germline CDR1 and CDR2 sequences are SNHLY and FYNNEI. In DNA, the CDR3 is TGTGCCAGCAAAGGACAGTCTAATGAAAAACTGTTTTTT. Its translation is CASKGQSNEKLFF.

The V and J genes are TRBV7-2 and TRBJ2-7; D gene ambiguous. Germline CDR1 and CDR2: SGHTA and FQGNSA. V shed 5 bases and J shed 2 bases, with 7 bases lying between them. The CDR3 contains 12 residues. The CDR3 spells CASSMTPYEQYF. The CDR3 DNA reads TGTGCCAGCAGCATGACACCCTACGAGCAGTACTTC.